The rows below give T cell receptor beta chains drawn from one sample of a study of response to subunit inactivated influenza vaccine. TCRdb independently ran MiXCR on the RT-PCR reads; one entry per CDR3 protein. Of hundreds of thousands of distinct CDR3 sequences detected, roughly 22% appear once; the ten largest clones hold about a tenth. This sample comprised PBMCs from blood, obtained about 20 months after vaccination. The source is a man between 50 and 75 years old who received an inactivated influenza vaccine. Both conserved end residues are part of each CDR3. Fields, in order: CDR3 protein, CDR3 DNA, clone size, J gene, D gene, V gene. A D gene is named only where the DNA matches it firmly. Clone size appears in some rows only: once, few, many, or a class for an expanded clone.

CDR3: CSSNRQGGETQYF
DNA: TGCAGCTCAAACCGACAGGGAGGCGAGACCCAGTACTTC
size: few
J: TRBJ2-5
D: -
V: TRBV20-1

CDR3: CASRPSTGMGNSPLHF
DNA: TGTGCCAGCAGACCTTCCACAGGGATGGGGAATTCACCCCTCCACTTT
size: few
J: TRBJ1-6
D: -
V: TRBV4-2

CDR3: CASSLGRGHDQPQHF
DNA: TGTGCCAGCAGCTTGGGCAGGGGGCACGATCAGCCCCAGCATTTT
size: many
J: TRBJ1-5
D: TRBD1
V: TRBV12-3/TRBV12-4

CDR3: CASSIRTRQETQYF
DNA: TGTGCCAGCAGCATACGGACACGCCAAGAGACCCAGTACTTC
size: -
J: TRBJ2-5
D: -
V: TRBV5-6

CDR3: CASSLVGPGLAGHTDTQYF
DNA: TGCGCCAGCAGCTTGGTGGGTCCGGGACTAGCGGGACACACAGATACGCAGTATTTT
size: -
J: TRBJ2-3
D: TRBD2
V: TRBV5-1

CDR3: CASGGQGGQPQHF
DNA: TGTGCCAGCGGGGGGCAGGGAGGACAGCCCCAGCATTTT
size: -
J: TRBJ1-5
D: -
V: TRBV2

CDR3: CSARGGVSGEQYF
DNA: TGCAGTGCTAGAGGGGGGGTGTCGGGCGAGCAGTACTTC
size: -
J: TRBJ2-7
D: -
V: TRBV20-1

CDR3: CASSLISSHQFTDTQYF
DNA: TGTGCCAGCAGCTTAATATCTAGCCATCAATTCACAGATACGCAGTATTTT
size: -
J: TRBJ2-3
D: -
V: TRBV7-8

CDR3: CASSLSRDSYYEQYF
DNA: TGTGCCAGCAGTTTATCCCGGGACAGCTACTACGAGCAGTACTTC
size: few
J: TRBJ2-7
D: TRBD1
V: TRBV27

CDR3: CASSTTMNTEAFF
DNA: TGTGCCAGCAGCACCACGATGAACACTGAAGCTTTCTTT
size: many
J: TRBJ1-1
D: -
V: TRBV7-9

CDR3: CASSYMAGGTSGRIKNIQYF
DNA: TGTGCCAGCAGTTACATGGCCGGCGGGACTAGCGGGAGAATCAAAAACATTCAGTACTTC
size: few
J: TRBJ2-4
D: TRBD2
V: TRBV6-2/TRBV6-3

CDR3: CATSRDYPTGSQETQYF
DNA: TGTGCCACCAGCAGAGATTACCCCACAGGGTCCCAAGAGACCCAGTACTTC
size: many
J: TRBJ2-5
D: -
V: TRBV15

CDR3: CASSLSVRGNEQFF
DNA: TGTGCCAGCAGCTTATCAGTTCGTGGGAATGAGCAGTTCTTC
size: -
J: TRBJ2-1
D: -
V: TRBV7-9

CDR3: CAISGDRDNSPLHF
DNA: TGTGCCATCAGTGGGGACAGAGATAATTCACCCCTCCACTTT
size: -
J: TRBJ1-6
D: TRBD1
V: TRBV10-3

CDR3: CASSFATGREQYF
DNA: TGTGCCAGCAGTTTCGCTACAGGGCGCGAGCAGTACTTC
size: -
J: TRBJ2-7
D: -
V: TRBV6-2/TRBV6-3

CDR3: CSARDFSRGQETQYF
DNA: TGCAGTGCTAGAGATTTCTCTCGGGGTCAAGAGACCCAGTACTTC
size: -
J: TRBJ2-5
D: -
V: TRBV20-1

CDR3: CASSLQGGNSPLHF
DNA: TGTGCCAGCAGTTTACAGGGGGGTAATTCACCCCTCCACTTT
size: -
J: TRBJ1-6
D: TRBD1
V: TRBV12-3/TRBV12-4

CDR3: CASSTSGSSTGELFF
DNA: TGTGCCAGCAGCACAAGCGGGAGTAGTACCGGGGAGCTGTTTTTT
size: -
J: TRBJ2-2
D: TRBD2
V: TRBV9

CDR3: CASSQTGTENSPLHF
DNA: TGTGCCAGCAGCCAGACCGGGACAGAAAATTCACCCCTCCACTTT
size: -
J: TRBJ1-6
D: TRBD1
V: TRBV3-1

CDR3: CAIRPGLKRPSTDTQYF
DNA: TGTGCCATCAGACCCGGACTTAAAAGGCCTAGCACAGATACGCAGTATTTT
size: -
J: TRBJ2-3
D: -
V: TRBV10-3

CDR3: CSVSTGTANNEQFF
DNA: TGCAGCGTTTCGACCGGGACGGCTAACAATGAGCAGTTCTTC
size: few
J: TRBJ2-1
D: -
V: TRBV29-1

CDR3: CSARDATSGKDTQYF
DNA: TGCAGTGCTAGAGATGCTACTAGCGGGAAAGATACGCAGTATTTT
size: few
J: TRBJ2-3
D: TRBD2
V: TRBV20-1

CDR3: CASGKGTDNSPLHF
DNA: TGCGCCAGCGGCAAGGGGACAGATAATTCACCCCTCCACTTT
size: -
J: TRBJ1-6
D: TRBD1
V: TRBV5-1

CDR3: CASSSMTGVSNQPQHF
DNA: TGTGCCAGCAGTTCCATGACAGGGGTTAGCAATCAGCCCCAGCATTTT
size: -
J: TRBJ1-5
D: TRBD1
V: TRBV12-3/TRBV12-4

CDR3: CASSLDTENYGYTF
DNA: TGCGCCAGCAGCTTGGATACCGAGAACTATGGCTACACCTTC
size: few
J: TRBJ1-2
D: -
V: TRBV5-1

CDR3: CASSFSSGRAGEQLF
DNA: TGTGCCAGCAGCTTCAGTAGCGGGAGGGCGGGTGAGCAGTTATTC
size: -
J: TRBJ2-1
D: TRBD2
V: TRBV7-2

CDR3: CASSSYRVTYEQYF
DNA: TGTGCCAGCAGCTCGTACAGGGTCACCTACGAGCAGTACTTC
size: many
J: TRBJ2-7
D: -
V: TRBV7-8

CDR3: CASSQGPGATTNEKLFF
DNA: TGTGCCAGCAGCCAAGGCCCGGGGGCGACAACTAATGAAAAACTGTTTTTT
size: -
J: TRBJ1-4
D: -
V: TRBV4-2

CDR3: CASSLGQGPNQPQHF
DNA: TGTGCCAGCAGCTTAGGACAGGGCCCTAATCAGCCCCAGCATTTT
size: many
J: TRBJ1-5
D: TRBD1
V: TRBV7-9

CDR3: CASSPGLAGGRGGYF
DNA: TGTGCCAGCAGCCCCGGACTAGCGGGGGGAAGAGGGGGGTACTTC
size: once
J: TRBJ2-5
D: TRBD2
V: TRBV12-3/TRBV12-4

CDR3: CSVPKGLNTEAFF
DNA: TGCAGCGTTCCGAAGGGCCTGAACACTGAAGCTTTCTTT
size: few
J: TRBJ1-1
D: -
V: TRBV29-1

CDR3: CAISASGAETEAFF
DNA: TGTGCCATCAGTGCATCGGGGGCTGAAACTGAAGCTTTCTTT
size: many
J: TRBJ1-1
D: -
V: TRBV10-3

CDR3: CASTLISTDTQYF
DNA: TGCGCCAGCACCTTAATTAGCACAGATACGCAGTATTTT
size: -
J: TRBJ2-3
D: -
V: TRBV5-1

CDR3: CAWSGQGGGTEAFF
DNA: TGTGCCTGGAGTGGTCAGGGCGGGGGCACTGAAGCTTTCTTT
size: -
J: TRBJ1-1
D: -
V: TRBV30

CDR3: CASSLGGTGWDYGYTF
DNA: TGTGCCAGCAGCTTGGGAGGGACAGGGTGGGACTATGGCTACACCTTC
size: few
J: TRBJ1-2
D: TRBD1
V: TRBV5-4

CDR3: CASSSPPGGESYNSPLHF
DNA: TGCGCCAGCAGCTCGCCCCCGGGGGGCGAATCCTATAATTCACCCCTCCACTTT
size: few
J: TRBJ1-6
D: -
V: TRBV5-1

CDR3: CASSEQGSGAGELFF
DNA: TGCGCCAGCAGCGAGCAGGGAAGCGGGGCCGGGGAGCTGTTTTTT
size: -
J: TRBJ2-2
D: TRBD2
V: TRBV5-1

CDR3: CASGVDRGYSYEQYF
DNA: TGTGCCAGCGGTGTCGACAGGGGGTACTCCTACGAGCAGTACTTC
size: once
J: TRBJ2-7
D: TRBD1
V: TRBV27

CDR3: CSAYGTGTDTQYF
DNA: TGCAGTGCCTACGGGACAGGGACAGATACGCAGTATTTT
size: -
J: TRBJ2-3
D: TRBD1
V: TRBV20-1

CDR3: CASSFLRTEFREQYF
DNA: TGTGCCAGCAGCTTCCTTAGGACAGAATTCAGAGAGCAGTACTTC
size: few
J: TRBJ2-7
D: -
V: TRBV11-2

CDR3: CASANRGGTYTYEQYF
DNA: TGTGCTAGTGCTAATCGAGGGGGGACCTACACTTACGAGCAGTACTTC
size: few
J: TRBJ2-7
D: -
V: TRBV7-7

CDR3: CASSMTGTASYNEQFF
DNA: TGTGCCAGCAGCATGACCGGGACAGCCTCCTACAATGAGCAGTTCTTC
size: few
J: TRBJ2-1
D: TRBD1
V: TRBV7-2

CDR3: CASSFAAGVDNEQFF
DNA: TGTGCCAGCAGCTTTGCAGCGGGAGTTGACAATGAGCAGTTCTTC
size: -
J: TRBJ2-1
D: TRBD2
V: TRBV7-2

CDR3: CASSQSLAPDTQYF
DNA: TGTGCCAGCAGCCAATCCCTGGCGCCCGATACGCAGTATTTT
size: few
J: TRBJ2-3
D: -
V: TRBV3-1

CDR3: CASSLTRTGQQPQHF
DNA: TGTGCCAGCAGTTTAACAAGGACAGGCCAACAGCCCCAGCATTTT
size: -
J: TRBJ1-5
D: TRBD1
V: TRBV6-5

CDR3: CSASTGGPYNEQFF
DNA: TGCAGTGCTAGTACGGGAGGCCCCTACAATGAGCAGTTCTTC
size: few
J: TRBJ2-1
D: TRBD2
V: TRBV20-1

CDR3: CASSFKGHNYEQYF
DNA: TGTGCCAGCAGTTTTAAGGGACATAACTACGAGCAGTACTTC
size: -
J: TRBJ2-7
D: -
V: TRBV27

CDR3: CASSEAGNTIYF
DNA: TGTGCCAGCAGTGAAGCTGGAAACACCATATATTTT
size: -
J: TRBJ1-3
D: -
V: TRBV2

CDR3: CASSLSSSPLHF
DNA: TGTGCCAGCAGCTTATCCAGCTCACCCCTCCACTTT
size: many
J: TRBJ1-6
D: -
V: TRBV7-9

CDR3: CASSPTGWDEKLFF
DNA: TGTGCCAGCAGCCCCACAGGGTGGGATGAAAAACTGTTTTTT
size: -
J: TRBJ1-4
D: -
V: TRBV14

CDR3: CASSLGRTVIEKLFF
DNA: TGTGCCAGCAGTTTAGGGAGGACAGTGATTGAAAAACTGTTTTTT
size: few
J: TRBJ1-4
D: -
V: TRBV12-3/TRBV12-4

CDR3: CSAPQSSYNSPLHF
DNA: TGCAGTGCTCCACAGAGCTCCTATAATTCACCCCTCCACTTT
size: many
J: TRBJ1-6
D: -
V: TRBV20-1

CDR3: CATSYGRNHGRNQPQHF
DNA: TGTGCCACCAGCTACGGCAGGAACCACGGTCGGAATCAGCCCCAGCATTTT
size: many
J: TRBJ1-5
D: -
V: TRBV15

CDR3: CASSLRQEGDTQYF
DNA: TGTGCCAGCAGTTTAAGACAGGAAGGAGATACGCAGTATTTT
size: few
J: TRBJ2-3
D: -
V: TRBV12-3/TRBV12-4

CDR3: CASSHGPYLAFNEQFF
DNA: TGTGCCAGCAGCCATGGACCCTATCTAGCGTTCAATGAGCAGTTCTTC
size: -
J: TRBJ2-1
D: -
V: TRBV14

CDR3: CASSTGHANYGYTF
DNA: TGTGCCAGCAGCACAGGCCACGCTAACTATGGCTACACCTTC
size: few
J: TRBJ1-2
D: -
V: TRBV9

CDR3: CASSLGLAGRSEQFF
DNA: TGTGCCAGCAGCCTGGGACTAGCGGGAAGAAGTGAGCAGTTCTTC
size: -
J: TRBJ2-1
D: TRBD2
V: TRBV7-2